This T cell receptor beta chain comes out of a study of shared clonotypes between healthy human individuals. Study-level background: Per donor, CD8 memory used one plate, CD8 naive used two, CD4 memory used three and CD4 naive used three.

Study observations and caveats: Rarefaction showed sorted-subset sequencing was incomplete despite large depth.

Per germline, CDR1 SEHNR and CDR2 FQNEAQ (reference sequence). This CDR3 has 13 amino acids. The V gene lost 5 bases and the J gene lost 6 bases, with 14 bases spanning the gap. A word on this clone: Its antigen is not identified.

Positively selected for CCR7, the CD45RO-negative cells used as naive CD8 cells excluded terminally differentiated effector memory CD45RA+ cells. Healthy adults negative for HIV, lacking recent acute infections or vaccinations, served as donors. The assay was immunoSEQ multiplex PCR, and TCRdb's table has in-frame clones only and misses some. This table has approximately 740,000 clones, 90% to 95% appearing once. The sequencing input was naive CD8+ T cells sorted from blood. The source of this sequence is a man aged 30 to 45 in good health. V usage is TRBV7-9 and J usage is TRBJ2-7, with D possibly being TRBD2 (5 bases). The CDR3 reads CASSPSRSGEQYF. The CDR3 DNA reads as TGTGCCAGCAGCCCCTCCCGAAGCGGCGAGCAGTACTTC.